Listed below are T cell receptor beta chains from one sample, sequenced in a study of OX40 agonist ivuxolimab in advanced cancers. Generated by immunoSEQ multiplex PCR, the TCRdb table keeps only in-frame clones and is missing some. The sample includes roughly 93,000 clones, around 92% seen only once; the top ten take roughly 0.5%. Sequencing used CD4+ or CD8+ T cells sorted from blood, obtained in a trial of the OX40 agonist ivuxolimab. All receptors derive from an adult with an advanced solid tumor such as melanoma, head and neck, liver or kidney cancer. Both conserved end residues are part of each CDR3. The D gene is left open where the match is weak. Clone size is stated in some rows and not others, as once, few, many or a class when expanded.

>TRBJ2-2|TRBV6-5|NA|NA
CASSTSLRTGELFF
TGTGCCAGCAGTACCTCCTTGAGAACCGGGGAGCTGTTTTTT
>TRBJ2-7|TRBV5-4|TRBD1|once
CASSHKGTGDREQYF
TGTGCCAGCAGCCATAAAGGGACAGGGGATAGGGAGCAGTACTTC
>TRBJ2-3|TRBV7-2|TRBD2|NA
CASSPPSGSADTQYF
TGTGCCAGCAGCCCCCCTAGCGGGAGTGCAGATACGCAGTATTTT
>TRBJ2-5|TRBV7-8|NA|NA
CASSLEFQPTGTQYF
TGTGCCAGCAGCTTAGAATTCCAGCCCACGGGTACCCAGTACTTC
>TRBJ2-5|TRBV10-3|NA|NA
CAISERVQETQYF
TGTGCCATCAGTGAGAGAGTCCAAGAGACCCAGTACTTC
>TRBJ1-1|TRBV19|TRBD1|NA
CASSPRTGVMNTEAFF
TGTGCCAGTAGTCCCCGGACAGGGGTGATGAACACTGAAGCTTTCTTT
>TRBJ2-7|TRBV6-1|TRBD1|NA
CASSAGQGAAYEQYF
TGTGCCAGCAGCGCGGGGCAGGGGGCCGCCTACGAGCAGTACTTC
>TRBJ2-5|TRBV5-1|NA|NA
CASSLSGVTETQYF
TGCGCCAGCAGCTTGTCCGGGGTTACGGAGACCCAGTACTTC
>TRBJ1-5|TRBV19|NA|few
CASTGGGMRVSQHF
TGTGCCAGTACTGGAGGGGGGATGCGGGTGTCCCAGCATTTT
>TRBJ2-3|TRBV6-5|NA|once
CASSLDIGTDTQYF
TGTGCCAGCAGCCTCGATATCGGCACAGATACGCAGTATTTT
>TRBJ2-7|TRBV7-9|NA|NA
CASSLGSYEQYF
TGTGCCAGCAGCTTGGGCTCCTACGAGCAGTACTTC
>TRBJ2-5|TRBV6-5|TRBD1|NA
CASSGQGMVETQYF
TGTGCCAGCAGTGGACAGGGGATGGTAGAGACCCAGTACTTC
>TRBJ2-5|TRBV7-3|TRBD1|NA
CASSRGTGGETQYF
TGTGCCAGCAGCCGCGGGACAGGCGGAGAGACCCAGTACTTC
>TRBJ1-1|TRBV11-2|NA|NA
CASSIANTEAFF
TGTGCCAGCAGCATCGCGAACACTGAAGCTTTCTTT
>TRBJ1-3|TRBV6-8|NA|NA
CASSRGNTIYF
TGTGCCAGCAGTCGGGGAAACACCATATATTTT
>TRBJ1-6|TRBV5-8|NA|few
CASSLVGLGSRSLHF
TGTGCCAGCAGCTTGGTGGGACTGGGAAGTAGGTCACTCCACTTT
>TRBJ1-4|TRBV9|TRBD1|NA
CASSPRTGGEARSEKLFF
TGTGCCAGCAGCCCACGGACAGGGGGCGAGGCCCGATCCGAAAAACTGTTTTTT
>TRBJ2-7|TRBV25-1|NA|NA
CASSLDGPYEQYF
TGTGCCAGCAGCTTAGACGGCCCCTACGAGCAGTACTTC
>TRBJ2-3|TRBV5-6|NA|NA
CASSFRGYTDTQYF
TGTGCCAGCAGCTTCCGGGGATACACAGATACGCAGTATTTT
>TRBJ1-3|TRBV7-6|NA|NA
CASSLEGTSGNTIYF
TGTGCCAGCAGCTTAGAGGGGACCTCTGGAAACACCATATATTTT
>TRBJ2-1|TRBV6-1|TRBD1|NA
CASSHDRELSNEQFF
TGTGCCAGCAGTCATGACAGGGAATTGTCCAATGAGCAGTTCTTC
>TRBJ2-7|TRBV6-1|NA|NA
CASSSGRLAYEQYF
TGTGCCAGCAGTTCGGGACGGTTGGCCTACGAGCAGTACTTC
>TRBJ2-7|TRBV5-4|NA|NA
CASSQDAGTVPYEQYF
TGTGCCAGCAGCCAAGACGCCGGGACGGTGCCCTACGAGCAGTACTTC
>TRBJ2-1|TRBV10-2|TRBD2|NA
CASSDSRQRGLRRDEQFF
TGCGCCAGCAGTGATTCACGACAGCGGGGCCTCCGGAGGGATGAGCAGTTCTTC
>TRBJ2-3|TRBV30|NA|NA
CAWSLTDTQYF
TGTGCCTGGAGTCTCACAGATACGCAGTATTTT
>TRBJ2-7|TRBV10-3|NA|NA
CAISRTRGADYEQYF
TGTGCCATCAGCCGGACGAGGGGGGCCGACTACGAGCAGTACTTC
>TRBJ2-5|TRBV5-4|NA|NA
CASSLAPTGRGETQYF
TGTGCCAGCAGCTTGGCCCCCACAGGGCGGGGAGAGACCCAGTACTTC
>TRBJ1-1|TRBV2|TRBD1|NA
CASSKQGGNTEAFF
TGTGCCAGCAGTAAACAGGGGGGGAACACTGAAGCTTTCTTT
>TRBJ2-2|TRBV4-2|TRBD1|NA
CASSHPQGRGTGGSGELFF
TGTGCCAGCAGCCACCCCCAGGGGCGAGGGACAGGGGGCTCCGGGGAGCTGTTTTTT
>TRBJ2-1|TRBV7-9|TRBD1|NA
CASSLGGPGQGDNEQFF
TGTGCCAGCAGCTTAGGGGGACCGGGACAGGGTGACAATGAGCAGTTCTTC
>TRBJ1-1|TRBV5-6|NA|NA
CASTTWSLGQGRNTEAFF
TGTGCCAGCACGACCTGGTCCCTTGGGCAGGGTCGGAACACTGAAGCTTTCTTT
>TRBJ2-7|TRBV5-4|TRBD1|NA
CASSVGGKGTYEQYF
TGTGCCAGCAGCGTAGGGGGCAAGGGGACCTACGAGCAGTACTTC
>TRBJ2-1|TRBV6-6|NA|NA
CASTRSQVGNEQFF
TGTGCCAGCACAAGATCACAGGTGGGCAATGAGCAGTTCTTC
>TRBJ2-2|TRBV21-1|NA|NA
CASSKGLTSAGELFF
TGTGCCAGCAGCAAGGGTTTAACGAGTGCCGGGGAGCTGTTTTTT
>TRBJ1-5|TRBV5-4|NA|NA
CASSLGSNQPQHF
TGTGCCAGCAGCTTGGGTAGCAATCAGCCCCAGCATTTT
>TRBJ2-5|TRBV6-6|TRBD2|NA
CASSHGGTGETQYF
TGTGCCAGCAGCCACGGGGGGACCGGGGAGACCCAGTACTTC
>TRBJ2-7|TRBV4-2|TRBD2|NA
CASSQDPGGIPYEQYF
TGTGCCAGCAGCCAAGACCCGGGGGGGATCCCCTACGAGCAGTACTTC
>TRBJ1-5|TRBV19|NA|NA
CASSPGGGLSNQPQHF
TGTGCCAGTAGCCCCGGGGGGGGGCTAAGCAATCAGCCCCAGCATTTT
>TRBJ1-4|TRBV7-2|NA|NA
CASSLDQGWEKLFF
TGTGCCAGCAGCTTAGATCAGGGGTGGGAAAAACTGTTTTTT
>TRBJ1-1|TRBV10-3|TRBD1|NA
CAITTQGQTEAFF
TGTGCCATCACCACACAGGGGCAGACTGAAGCTTTCTTT
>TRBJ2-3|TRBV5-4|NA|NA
CASSPSRGSSTDTQYF
TGTGCCAGCAGCCCGAGCCGGGGGAGTAGCACAGATACGCAGTATTTT
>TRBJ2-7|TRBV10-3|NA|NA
CAISEPGMRGPSSYEQYF
TGTGCCATCAGTGAACCGGGAATGCGCGGGCCCAGCTCCTACGAGCAGTACTTC
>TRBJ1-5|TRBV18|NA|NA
CASSLDGRPQHF
TGTGCCAGCTCGCTCGACGGGAGGCCCCAGCATTTT
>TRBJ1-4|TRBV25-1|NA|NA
CASSESRASPGEKLFF
TGTGCCAGCAGTGAGTCTCGGGCGTCTCCTGGTGAAAAACTGTTTTTT
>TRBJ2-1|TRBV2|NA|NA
CASKTTLKEEQFF
TGTGCCAGCAAAACGACTCTGAAAGAAGAGCAGTTCTTC
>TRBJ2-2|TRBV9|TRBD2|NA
CASSLRSGEAGELFF
TGTGCCAGCAGCCTGCGTAGCGGGGAGGCCGGGGAGCTGTTTTTT
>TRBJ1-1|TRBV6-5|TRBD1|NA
CASSALDRGEAFF
TGTGCCAGCAGTGCGCTGGACAGGGGTGAAGCTTTCTTT
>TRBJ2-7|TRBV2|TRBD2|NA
CASSPTSGRLYEQYF
TGTGCCAGCAGTCCCACTAGCGGGAGACTGTACGAGCAGTACTTC
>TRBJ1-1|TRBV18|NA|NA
CASSPDQGRGTEAFF
TGTGCCAGCTCACCAGACCAGGGACGAGGCACTGAAGCTTTCTTT